The sequence of this T cell receptor (gamma chain) was determined in a study of gamma-delta chains in newborns, infants, children. Ends included, the CDR3 has 26 residues. Germline V lookup: CDR1 GITISATS, CDR2 ISYDGTV (reference sequence). This clone came up a few times. No DNA is shown, since the ends of the CDR3 on it are uncertain; the CDR3 is the one TCRdb lists. TCRdb re-called the reads using CATT. The table records about 520 gamma-chain clones, over 70% of them present only once. Here the sequenced sample was blood, taken at baseline. No call exists for the J gene, whereas the V gene is TRGV9. This TCR derives from a child who was a newborn, infant or young child, either healthy, febrile or measles-vaccinated (not recorded which). This table probably holds off-target reads from a library built for another chain. The CDR3 protein is CACDKLGDIPSWDTRQMFFGTGIKLF.